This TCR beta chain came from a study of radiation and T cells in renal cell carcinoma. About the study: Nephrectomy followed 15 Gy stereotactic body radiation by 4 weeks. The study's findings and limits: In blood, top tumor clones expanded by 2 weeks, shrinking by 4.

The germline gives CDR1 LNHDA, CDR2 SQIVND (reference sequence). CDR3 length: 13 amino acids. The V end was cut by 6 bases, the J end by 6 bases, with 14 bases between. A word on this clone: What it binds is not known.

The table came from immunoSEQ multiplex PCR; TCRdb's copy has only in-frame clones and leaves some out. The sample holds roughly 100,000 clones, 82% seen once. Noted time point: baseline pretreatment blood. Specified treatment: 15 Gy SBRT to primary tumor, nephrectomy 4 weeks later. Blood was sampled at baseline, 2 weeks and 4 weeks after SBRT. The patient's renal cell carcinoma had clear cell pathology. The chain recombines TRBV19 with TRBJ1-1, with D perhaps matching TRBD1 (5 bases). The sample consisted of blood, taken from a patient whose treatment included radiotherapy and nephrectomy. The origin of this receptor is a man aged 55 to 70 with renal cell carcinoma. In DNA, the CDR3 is TGTGCCAGTAGCGGGGCCTACGTTGCTGAAGCTTTCTTT. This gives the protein CASSGAYVAEAFF. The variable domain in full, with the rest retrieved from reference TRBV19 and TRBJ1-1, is DGGITQSPKYLFRKEGQNVTLSCEQNLNHDAMYWYRQDPGQGLRLIYYSQIVNDFQKGDIAEGYSVSREKKESFPLTVTSAQKNPTAFYLCASSGAYVAEAFFGQGTRLTVV.